A selection of T cell receptor beta chains follows, all from one sample in a study of blood T cell repertoires in COVID-19. Here immunoSEQ multiplex PCR was the method, and the copy in TCRdb shows in-frame clones only, minus some. The table lists fewer than 250,000 clones, 83% of them singletons, with 2% to 3% in the top ten. Sequenced input: peripheral blood. These receptors came from a woman in her thirties or forties with active or convalescent COVID-19. CDR3s include the opening cysteine and the closing phenylalanine or tryptophan. Fields, in order: D gene, J gene, V gene, clone size, CDR3 protein, CDR3 DNA. The D gene is left open where the match is weak. Clone size is given for some rows only: seen once, a few or many times, or a class if the clone is expanded.

>TRBD1|TRBJ2-2|TRBV7-2|once
CASSLWGQGNTGELFF
TGTGCCAGCAGCCTTTGGGGACAGGGGAACACCGGGGAGCTGTTTTTT
>NA|TRBJ1-4|TRBV14|few
CASSQDWAKLFF
TGTGCCAGCAGCCAGGACTGGGCAAAACTGTTTTTT
>NA|TRBJ1-1|TRBV6-2/TRBV6-3|once
CASSYVQVPLNTEAFF
TGTGCCAGCAGTTACGTACAGGTCCCCTTGAACACTGAAGCTTTCTTT
>NA|TRBJ1-5|TRBV6-5|few
CASGAGGDGNQPQHF
TGTGCCAGCGGGGCGGGGGGGGATGGCAATCAGCCCCAGCATTTT
>TRBD1|TRBJ1-1|TRBV7-9|NA
CASSFAGGNTEAFF
TGTGCCAGCAGCTTTGCAGGGGGGAACACTGAAGCTTTCTTT
>TRBD1|TRBJ2-1|TRBV7-9|NA
CASSFRQGPDNEQFF
TGTGCCAGCAGCTTCAGACAGGGGCCGGACAATGAGCAGTTCTTC
>TRBD2|TRBJ2-1|TRBV5-1|NA
CASKVTSGAGEQFF
TGCGCCAGCAAAGTGACTAGCGGGGCGGGTGAGCAGTTCTTC
>NA|TRBJ2-2|TRBV7-3|NA
CASSSLKGGELFF
TGTGCCAGCAGCTCCCTTAAGGGGGGGGAGCTGTTTTTT
>NA|TRBJ2-1|TRBV28|NA
CASSLQYNEQFF
TGTGCCAGCAGTTTACAATACAATGAGCAGTTCTTC
>NA|TRBJ1-3|TRBV27|NA
CASSPGVWGNTIYF
TGTGCCAGCAGTCCAGGGGTGTGGGGAAACACCATATATTTT
>TRBD2|TRBJ2-5|TRBV7-9|NA
CASSLGGLVWGQETQYF
TGTGCCAGCAGCTTAGGGGGACTAGTATGGGGCCAAGAGACCCAGTACTTC
>NA|TRBJ2-3|TRBV6-2/TRBV6-3|few
CASSYSQTSQGAHTDTQYF
TGTGCCAGCAGTTACTCCCAGACTAGCCAGGGGGCCCACACAGATACGCAGTATTTT
>NA|TRBJ1-1|TRBV4-2|NA
CASSQNQANTEAFF
TGTGCCAGCAGCCAAAACCAAGCGAACACTGAAGCTTTCTTT
>TRBD1|TRBJ1-1|TRBV4-1|NA
CATSEGQGRTEAFF
TGCGCCACCTCTGAGGGACAGGGAAGAACTGAAGCTTTCTTT
>TRBD1|TRBJ2-2|TRBV24-1|NA
CATSDFWGQGPVDTGELFF
TGTGCCACCAGTGATTTTTGGGGACAGGGCCCCGTCGACACCGGGGAGCTGTTTTTT
>TRBD1|TRBJ2-5|TRBV27|NA
CASRLRDRLETQYF
TGTGCCAGCCGCCTCCGGGACAGACTAGAGACCCAGTACTTC
>TRBD1|TRBJ1-2|TRBV24-1|NA
CATSGTGNYGYTF
TGTGCCACCAGTGGGACAGGGAACTATGGCTACACCTTC
>TRBD1|TRBJ1-4|TRBV3-1/TRBV3-2|NA
CASSPYQGDEKLFF
TGTGCCAGCAGCCCATATCAGGGGGATGAAAAACTGTTTTTT
>NA|TRBJ2-7|TRBV11-3|NA
CASSLQGEQYF
TGTGCCAGCAGCTTACAGGGCGAGCAGTACTTC
>NA|TRBJ1-6|TRBV9|NA
CASSVQGVEGALHF
TGTGCCAGCAGCGTACAGGGTGTTGAAGGGGCCCTCCACTTT
>TRBD2|TRBJ2-1|TRBV9|NA
CASSGPKTSRREGLNEQFF
TGTGCCAGCAGCGGGCCTAAGACCTCTCGACGGGAGGGACTTAATGAGCAGTTCTTC
>NA|TRBJ1-2|TRBV30|NA
CAWHLSRDYGYTF
TGTGCCTGGCATCTATCGAGGGACTATGGCTACACCTTC